What follows are 2 T cell receptor beta chains derived from one specimen sequenced in a study of shared clonotypes between healthy human individuals. Profiling relied on immunoSEQ multiplex PCR, and the TCRdb table lists in-frame clones only, not all of them. The table shows around 2,100,000 clones, with about 95% occurring only once. Terminally differentiated effector memory CD45RA+ cells were left out of the naive CD8 fraction, which was CD45RO-negative and positively selected for CCR7. The specimen was naive CD8+ T cells sorted from blood. These receptor sequences come from a man between 18 and 29 years old in good health.

The chain is built from TRBV6-5 and TRBJ2-3, with D perhaps being TRBD1 or TRBD2 (5 bases each). Germline V gene sequence: CDR1 MNHEY, CDR2 SVGAGI. The CDR3 runs to 15 residues. The V end lost 6 bases, the J end lost 0 bases, and 13 bases lay between the germline ends. The CDR3 bases are TGTGCCAGCAGCCTCGGGGCGACTAGCACAGATACGCAGTATTTT. It encodes CASSLGATSTDTQYF.

The chain recombines TRBV13 with TRBJ1-2, with 7 bases aligning to TRBD1. The germline gives CDR1 PRHDT, CDR2 FYEKMQ (reference sequence). The CDR3 length is 15 residues. Germline trimming cut 2 bases from V and 7 bases from J; bases unmatched to any gene: 10. The CDR3 here is CASSLTGQEPSGYTF. The CDR3 DNA follows: TGTGCCAGCAGCTTAACCGGACAGGAGCCATCTGGCTACACCTTC.